This T cell receptor (beta chain) was recorded in a study of blood T cell repertoires in COVID-19 (dated by TCRdb to 2018 to 2020). Broadly, across the study: The collaborator samples originated in the United States, Italy and Spain and spanned the acute and convalescent phases of COVID-19. Subjects who had been exposed to COVID-19, were actively infected with it, or had recovered from it provided the deeply sampled blood TCRbeta repertoires that made up the dataset. The samples were drawn from the first 160 participants of the ongoing ImmuneRACE study and from 1,200 or so subjects provided by 6 global collaborators. The prospective study material was composed of cDNA or gDNA derived from T cells, B-cell-depleted T cells, or PBMCs. The sample metadata nearly always contained a de-identified subject ID, COVID-19 status, age in years and sex. The repertoires were released in a freely available public database intended as a resource for research on the immune response to SARS-CoV-2. Where available, HLA class I and class II types were taken from metadata supplied by the sample provider and were not determined by assay-based typing.

By sample share, this clone is medium-sized (0.01 to 0.1%). No antigen is known for it. No qualities accompany the bases; no much larger clone lies one base away. The immunoSEQ Assay, a bias-controlled multiplex PCR, was used to amplify TCRbeta CDR3 regions from genomic DNA. The published analysis was carried out like this. The number of nucleated cells in each sample was estimated from the amplification of reference gene primers within the assay. To quantify the absolute abundance of each unique TCRbeta CDR3 rearrangement, sequence reads were collapsed and filtered. For each sample, productive Simpson clonality was calculated as the square root of Simpson's diversity index across productive rearrangements. TCRdb re-hosts the immuneACCESS table, in-frame sequences only. Its copies lack some clones; in the studies checked, an unresolved V gene accounts for under half of them, and the cause for the rest is not known. V, J and clone size derive from that table, while D and trimming were established from the DNA sequence. In all, the sample holds 350,000 to 450,000 clones, and roughly 85% of those were seen once. The ten largest clones add up to approximately 3.6% of the sample.

The CDR3 runs 13 residues from the cysteine to the phenylalanine. Only the CDR3 part of the read is kept: 39 bases, read in frame from the first base. CDR1 and CDR2, per the germline V gene (reference sequence), are SSHAT and FNYEAQ. Relative to germline, V is 0 bases shorter and J is 5 bases shorter, with 8 bases between their ends. Collaborating institutions collected whole blood in K2EDTA tubes following their own protocols. For TCRbeta analysis, collaborators shipped samples in one of three forms: frozen whole blood, isolated PBMCs, or DNA extracted from either of those sample types. General conclusions and limits of the study: Clinical and demographic metadata were provided uncurated, with the amount varying by source and participant.

The sequence came from a woman aged 18-29 years with acute or convalescent COVID-19. The material sequenced was peripheral blood. Rearrangement joined TRBV7-7 to TRBJ2-7; the D region possibly corresponds to TRBD1 (5 bases align). The CDR3 is CASSLAAGNEQYF. The sequenced DNA: TGTGCCAGCAGCTTAGCGGCAGGGAACGAGCAGTACTTC.